Listed here are 21 T cell receptor beta chains from one sample, sequenced in a study of CD8 T cells in ankylosing spondylitis. Points from the study as a whole: A TCR beta motif of several highly homologous variants seemed to mark ankylosing spondylitis blood.

TCRdb re-called the 5' RACE reads with MiXCR, one entry per CDR3 protein. This table holds around 450,000 distinct CDR3 sequences, 20% to 30% found once. For these TCRs, the target antigens are not known. Sequencing used blood, either unsorted or a sorted T cell fraction (not recorded which). These receptors all come from a male donor with ankylosing spondylitis.

This clonotype showed up just a few times. The chain links TRBV29-1 to TRBJ2-1; 9 positions match TRBD2. Looked up from germline, CDR1 is SQVTM and CDR2 is ANQGSEA. The V gene end was trimmed by 4 bases and the J gene end by 9 bases; junction bases not matched to a gene: 10. The CDR3 contains 14 residues. The CDR3 spells CSVGEAGGRGEQFF. The DNA for the CDR3 is TGCAGCGTTGGAGAAGCGGGAGGCCGAGGTGAGCAGTTCTTC.

The V gene is TRBV20-1, the J gene TRBJ2-1, with D tentatively TRBD2 (6 bases). The CDR3 consists of 14 residues. From germline, CDR1 is DFQATT and CDR2 SNEGSKA (reference sequence). The V end was cut by 6 bases, the J end by 10 bases, with 22 bases between. For the CDR3, the DNA is TGCAGTGCCCCTCTGAGGAGGGCTGGCGACGAGCAGTTCTTC. This codes for CSAPLRRAGDEQFF.

This clonotype turned up a few times. The chain is built from TRBV7-2 and TRBJ2-7; perhaps TRBD2 as D (5 bases). V shed 2 bases and J shed 3 bases, with 8 bases lying between them. Germline CDR1 reads SGHTA; CDR2 reads FQGNSA. The CDR3 has 13 residues. CDR3 sequence reads: CASSLYGLYEQYF. The CDR3 DNA reads TGTGCCAGCAGCTTATACGGACTCTACGAGCAGTACTTC.

This sequence joins TRBV4-1 and TRBJ2-5; D remains ambiguous. This CDR3 comprises 14 residues. Germline V gives CDR1 MGHRA, CDR2 YSYEKL. The V and J ends lost 0 bases and 1 base respectively, with 6 bases between them. The CDR3 is CASSQDGRQETQYF. CDR3 nucleotide sequence: TGCGCCAGCAGCCAAGATGGGCGCCAAGAGACCCAGTACTTC.

This clonotype was counted only a few times. The chain couples TRBV20-1 to TRBJ2-3; 8 bases agree with TRBD2. The V gene end was trimmed by 3 bases and the J gene end by 3 bases; junction bases not matched to a gene: 8. The CDR3 spans 15 residues. CDR1 and CDR2 (germline): DFQATT, SNEGSKA (reference sequence). The CDR3 reads CSASPGIAGTDTQYF. Here the CDR3 DNA reads TGCAGTGCTAGCCCGGGGATAGCGGGAACAGATACGCAGTATTTT.

Note on this clonotype: One end of the junction is discordant with germline, which a read error may explain. The chain carries TRBV5-1 and TRBJ1-1; D may be TRBD1 (5 bases). The V gene's germline CDR1 is SGHRS and CDR2 YFSETQ. The CDR3 is 16 amino acids. The CDR3 coding sequence is TGCGCCAGCAGCACCGGACACACGACCATGAACACTCAAGCTTTCTTT. As protein: CASSTGHTTMNTQAFF.

The chain links TRBV18 to TRBJ2-2, with 7 positions matching TRBD1. The CDR3 is made up of 14 amino acids. Germline CDR1 is KGHSH and CDR2 is LQKENI. With V trimmed by 7 bases and J by 4 bases, 6 bases remained unmatched. For the CDR3, the DNA is TGTGCCAGCTTACTGGGACAGAGCACCGGGGAGCTGTTTTTT. This sequence encodes CASLLGQSTGELFF. Drawing the rest from reference TRBV18 and TRBJ2-2, the complete variable domain is NAGVMQNPRHLVRRRGQEARLRCSPMKGHSHVYWYRQLPEEGLKFMVYLQKENIIDESGMPKERFSAEFPKEGPSILRIQQVVRGDSAAYFCASLLGQSTGELFFGEGSRLTVL.

The CDR3 region is CASSTLATSTDTQYF. The CDR3 DNA sequence: TGTGCCAGCAGCACCCTAGCGACTAGCACAGATACGCAGTATTTT. The chain uses TRBV28 and TRBJ2-3, with D perhaps matching TRBD2 (6 bases). Germline-derived CDR1 and CDR2 are MDHEN and SYDVKM. The ends were cut back, 6 bases at V and 0 bases at J, with 13 bases in the middle. CDR3 length equals 15 residues.

The genes are TRBV5-1 and TRBJ2-3, with 8 nucleotides matching TRBD2. With 5 bases clipped from V and 4 bases from J, the junction kept 12 bases outside the gene matches. Looked up from germline, CDR1 is SGHRS and CDR2 is YFSETQ. The CDR3 loop spans 16 amino acids. The DNA for the CDR3 is TGCGCCAGCAGTCGGGTAGCGGGACCTCTTGCAGATACGCAGTATTTT. It translates to CASSRVAGPLADTQYF.

This clonotype was counted a few times. V usage is TRBV3-1 and J usage is TRBJ1-6; D is unclear. Looked up from germline, CDR1 is LGHDT and CDR2 is YNNKEL (reference sequence). V gave up 4 bases and J gave up 9 bases, with 13 bases separating them. The CDR3 covers 14 residues. This CDR3 is CASSLNAFGSPLHF. The CDR3 region has the DNA TGTGCCAGCAGCCTAAACGCTTTTGGTTCACCCCTCCACTTT.

This sequence joins TRBV20-1 and TRBJ2-2; no clear D gene. This CDR3 region has 13 residues. The ends were cut back, 2 bases at V and 1 base at J, with 5 bases in the middle. From germline, CDR1 is DFQATT and CDR2 SNEGSKA (reference sequence). CDR3 DNA sequence: TGCAGTGCTAGACATATGAACACCGGGGAGCTGTTTTTT. Protein sequence: CSARHMNTGELFF.

This clonotype has more than one count but fewer than ten. The chain has TRBV5-1 and TRBJ2-5; no clear D. From germline, CDR1 is SGHRS and CDR2 YFSETQ. The CDR3 has 13 amino acids. The V gene lost 4 bases and the J gene lost 5 bases, with 12 bases spanning the gap. This CDR3 reads CASSIGLMETQYF. CDR3 nucleotides: TGCGCCAGCAGCATAGGTCTAATGGAGACCCAGTACTTC.

This clonotype has a handful of counts. The V call is TRBV29-1, the J call TRBJ1-1, with a weak D call TRBD1 (6 bases). The CDR3 runs 13 residues. From germline, CDR1 is SQVTM and CDR2 ANQGSEA. Between the trimmed V and J ends, which lost 6 bases and 0 bases, there was a span of 11 bases. CDR3 sequence: CSVLGQMNTEAFF. The CDR3 DNA reads TGCAGCGTACTGGGACAAATGAACACTGAAGCTTTCTTT.

This clonotype was seen only a few times. The chain carries TRBV7-6 and TRBJ2-2, with 9 bases matching TRBD1. This CDR3 region has 15 residues. Germline V gene data show CDR1 as SGHVS and CDR2 as FNYEAQ. Trimming at V came to 5 bases and at J to 4 bases, leaving 5 bases not matched to a gene. The CDR3 DNA follows: TGTGCCAGCAGCCTCGGACAGGGGACCACCGGGGAGCTGTTTTTT. Translated: CASSLGQGTTGELFF.

The genes are TRBV11-3 and TRBJ2-2; TRBD2 matches at 11 bases. The junction had 3 bases not matched to a gene; V was cut back by 5 bases and J by 4 bases. The germline CDR1 and CDR2 sequences are SGHNT and YENEEA. The CDR3 extends over 15 amino acids. DNA for the CDR3: TGTGCCAGCAGCCACGGGACTAGCGGCACCGGGGAGCTGTTTTTT. Its translation is CASSHGTSGTGELFF.

In this sample, this clonotype turned up a few times. V is TRBV5-6 and J is TRBJ1-6, with TRBD1 matching over 10 bases. The CDR3 spans 15 residues. Germline CDR1 reads SGHDT; CDR2 reads YYEEEE. The trim removed 5 bases at V and 8 bases at J, leaving 7 bases unmatched. This CDR3 is CASRTRDRGDSPLHF. Written as DNA, the CDR3 is TGTGCCAGCAGAACCCGGGACAGGGGTGATTCACCCCTCCACTTT.

The chain carries TRBV5-1 and TRBJ1-1; weak D call: TRBD1 (5 bases). Trimming left V 1 base short and J 4 bases short, with 14 bases between. The CDR3 length is 15 residues. Germline V CDR1 and CDR2: SGHRS, YFSETQ. The CDR3: CASSLSGEWVTEAFF. DNA of the CDR3: TGCGCCAGCAGCTTGTCGGGGGAATGGGTCACTGAAGCTTTCTTT.

This clonotype was recorded a few times. This sequence joins TRBV5-1 and TRBJ2-3; 9 bases match TRBD2. CDR1 SGHRS and CDR2 YFSETQ come from the germline V gene. This CDR3 region has 15 residues. V lost 1 base, J lost 6 bases, and 6 bases stayed unmatched. The DNA of the CDR3 is TGCGCCAGCAGCTTGCTAGCGGGGTCATCCGATACGCAGTATTTT. Its protein is CASSLLAGSSDTQYF.

The CDR3 DNA follows: TGTGCCAGCAGCCATTTCGAGCGGGGGGGCCAAGAGACCCAGTACTTC. Its protein product is CASSHFERGGQETQYF. The rearrangement joins TRBV3-1 to TRBJ2-5, with TRBD2 matching 10 bases. The CDR3 contains 16 residues. V was pared by 3 bases and J by 1 base, with 5 bases of the junction left unmatched. Germline V gene data show CDR1 as LGHDT and CDR2 as YNNKEL (reference sequence).

This clonotype has just a few counts. The chain has TRBV18 and TRBJ1-6; D may be TRBD1 (6 bases). The germline V gene has CDR1 KGHSH and CDR2 LQKENI. V dropped 3 bases and J dropped 4 bases, with 10 bases sitting between them. The CDR3 spans 15 residues. The CDR3 sequence: CASSPQGLYNSPLHF. As DNA, the CDR3 is TGTGCCAGCTCACCGCAGGGGTTGTATAATTCACCCCTCCACTTT.

This rearrangement joins TRBV20-1 to TRBJ2-5, with 7 nucleotides matching TRBD2. J lost 5 bases, V lost 3 bases, and 18 bases had no gene match. Germline assignment: CDR1 DFQATT and CDR2 SNEGSKA (reference sequence). CDR3 size: 17 residues. CDR3 protein: CSASGTGSGYRQETQYF. The CDR3 DNA reads TGCAGTGCTAGCGGGACCGGTAGCGGGTACAGGCAGGAGACCCAGTACTTC.